The 19 T cell receptor beta chains in this list originate from one sample, sequenced in a study of regulatory T cells in long-lasting Graves disease. Construction of the TCR beta libraries employed iRepertoire HTBI primers in conjunction with Arm-PCR of CDR3 regions. TCRdb re-derived calls from the multiplex PCR reads in MiXCR, one entry per CDR3 protein. The data contain about 400,000 distinct CDR3 sequences, around 15% of them singletons. Time point defined: newly diagnosed GD, antithyroid drugs for less than 3 months. Extracted PBMC RNA gave rise to the TCR library. The sequencing here drew on peripheral blood mononuclear cells (PBMCs), taken at new diagnosis, from a patient treated with antithyroid drugs. Source of these receptors: a female donor with Graves disease.

In this sample, this clonotype turned up a few times. In nucleotides, the CDR3 is TGTGCCTGGAGTGTATGGCGCGGCATCTACAATGAGCAGTTCTTC. Its protein product is CAWSVWRGIYNEQFF. The V gene is TRBV30, the J gene TRBJ2-1; D call uncertain. The CDR3 loop spans 15 amino acids. Trimming shortened V by 0 bases and J by 3 bases, and 12 bases separated the two germline ends. In germline, CDR1 is GTSNPN, CDR2 SVGIG (reference sequence).

The rearrangement links TRBV11-2 to TRBJ2-1; 13 bases line up with TRBD2. The junction had 5 bases not matched to a gene; V was cut back by 4 bases and J by 5 bases. The CDR3 runs to 16 residues. Germline CDR1 reads SGHAT; CDR2 reads FQNNGV. The chain's CDR3 is CASSSETSGRHNEQFF. CDR3 DNA: TGTGCCAGCAGCTCGGAGACTAGCGGGAGGCACAATGAGCAGTTCTTC.

In this sample, this clonotype turned up a few times. The chain has TRBV6-2 or TRBV6-3 and TRBJ2-3, with 13 bases lining up with TRBD2. The CDR3 has 19 residues. Germline V gene lookup returns CDR1 MNHEY and CDR2 SVGEGT. Losses at the gene ends were 4 bases for V and 0 bases for J; bases not matched to a gene: 10. The DNA of the CDR3 is TGTGCCAGCAGTTCAACTAGCGGGAGGGCCTTAAGTAGCACAGATACGCAGTATTTT. Translation: CASSSTSGRALSSTDTQYF.

This clonotype was recorded many times. V and J are TRBV3-1 and TRBJ1-1, with a weak D call TRBD1 (5 bases). Per germline, CDR1 LGHDT and CDR2 YNNKEL (reference sequence). Trimming took 3 bases from V and 7 from J, leaving 12 bases between them. This CDR3 contains 13 residues. The DNA of the CDR3 is TGTGCCAGCAGCCAGGGGCTGGCTAGTGAAGCTTTCTTT. This codes for CASSQGLASEAFF.

This clonotype was recorded at least ten times. The chain recombines TRBV6-2 or TRBV6-3 with TRBJ1-1; a possible D gene is TRBD1 (5 bases). Germline V gene data show CDR1 as MNHEY and CDR2 as SVGEGT. Trimming removed 2 bases from V and 5 bases from J, with 9 bases in between. The CDR3 has 13 amino acids. Here the CDR3 DNA reads TGTGCCAGCAGTTACATGGGGGTTACTGAAGCTTTCTTT. It encodes CASSYMGVTEAFF.

This clonotype was recorded at least ten times. The V and J genes are TRBV7-9 and TRBJ2-7; D could derive from TRBD1 or TRBD2 (6 bases each). The V end lost 7 bases, the J end lost 9 bases, and 22 bases lay between the germline ends. The CDR3 has 14 amino acids. Looked up from germline, CDR1 is SEHNR and CDR2 is FQNEAQ (reference sequence). The CDR3 nucleotides read TGTGCCAGCACCGCAGGATCGGGGGCCACGGGGCAGTACTTC. It specifies CASTAGSGATGQYF.

This clonotype was detected many times. This rearrangement joins TRBV30 to TRBJ2-2; D might be TRBD1 or TRBD2, each matching 5 bases. This CDR3 comprises 14 residues. The V gene's germline CDR1 is GTSNPN and CDR2 SVGIG (reference sequence). Deletions cut 0 bases from V and 8 bases from J, with 13 bases between. CDR3 amino acids: CAWSVGTPLGELFF. The CDR3 coding sequence is TGTGCCTGGAGTGTTGGGACCCCCCTTGGGGAGCTGTTTTTT.

This clonotype was observed at least ten times. The CDR3 sequence is CASSPDSTNQPQHF. CDR3 DNA sequence: TGTGCCAGCAGCCCGGACAGTACCAATCAGCCCCAGCATTTT. The rearrangement links TRBV5-5 to TRBJ1-5; TRBD1 might be the D (6 bases). Between the trimmed V and J ends, which lost 4 bases and 3 bases, there was a span of 11 bases. There are 14 residues in the CDR3. Germline CDR1 and CDR2: SGHKS and YYEKEE (reference sequence).

This clonotype showed up many times. The chain has TRBV6-4 and TRBJ1-5, with D possibly matching TRBD1 (5 bases). V shed 5 bases and J shed 4 bases, with 15 bases lying between them. The CDR3 totals 15 residues. CDR1 MRHNA and CDR2 SNTAGT come from the germline V gene. CDR3 bases: TGTGCCAGCAGTTACTTGGCCGGGGCTAATCAGCCCCAGCATTTT. Its protein product is CASSYLAGANQPQHF.

This clonotype has a count of ten or more. The V and J genes are TRBV29-1 and TRBJ2-5, with 9 bases aligning to TRBD2. Germline CDR1 SQVTM, CDR2 ANQGSEA. The CDR3 consists of 13 residues. V dropped 7 bases and J dropped 2; count of bases not matched to a gene: 5. This CDR3 is CSAGTSSQETQYF. The DNA for the CDR3 is TGCAGCGCCGGGACTAGCAGTCAAGAGACCCAGTACTTC.

Many counts were recorded for this clonotype. CDR3 sequence reads: CASSLRTGGDTQYF. The CDR3 bases are TGTGCCAGCAGCCTACGGACAGGGGGAGATACGCAGTATTTT. V is TRBV7-2 and J is TRBJ2-3, with 10 bases lining up with TRBD1. CDR3 length: 14 amino acids. Trimming cost V 5 bases and J 5 bases; bases outside gene matches: 4. Germline V gene sequence: CDR1 SGHTA, CDR2 FQGNSA.

This clonotype was found many times. Here the CDR3 DNA reads TGCAGTGCTAGAGATCTAGCGGGAGACACCGGGGAGCTGTTTTTT. It encodes CSARDLAGDTGELFF. The chain joins TRBV20-1 to TRBJ2-2; TRBD2 agrees at 10 bases. CDR3 length equals 15 residues. V trimming: 0 bases; J trimming: 3 bases; junction bases outside the gene matches: 1. The germline V gene encodes CDR1 DFQATT and CDR2 SNEGSKA (reference sequence).

The chain employs TRBV20-1 and TRBJ1-1; a weak D match, TRBD1 (5 bases). CDR3 length: 12 amino acids. The germline gives CDR1 DFQATT, CDR2 SNEGSKA (reference sequence). V was cut by 2 bases and J by 11 bases, with 15 bases left in between. The CDR3 reads CSARPKTVSAFF. CDR3 nucleotide sequence: TGCAGTGCTAGACCGAAGACAGTATCGGCTTTCTTT.

The rearrangement joins TRBV3-1 to TRBJ2-1; D is perhaps TRBD2 (6 bases). The CDR3 has 16 residues. The V gene's germline CDR1 is LGHDT and CDR2 YNNKEL (reference sequence). V was shortened by 1 base and J by 2 bases, with 12 bases between the two germline ends. The CDR3 loop is CASSQVAESTYNEQFF. As DNA, the CDR3 is TGTGCCAGCAGCCAAGTAGCGGAGAGCACCTACAATGAGCAGTTCTTC.

Ten or more counts support this clonotype. In DNA form, the CDR3 reads TGTGCCAGCAGTACCAGGGGGATTGGCACTGAAGCTTTCTTT. Amino acid sequence: CASSTRGIGTEAFF. V usage is TRBV27 and J usage is TRBJ1-1; 7 positions agree with TRBD1. Unmatched junction bases numbered 7, after V lost 5 bases and J lost 4 bases. The CDR3 spans 14 residues. Germline V CDR1 and CDR2: MNHEY, SMNVEV (reference sequence).

This clonotype was recorded many times. V usage is TRBV12-3 or TRBV12-4 and J usage is TRBJ1-1; no firm D call. The CDR3 has 14 residues. With 0 bases removed from V and 4 bases from J, the gap between germline ends came to 9 bases. The CDR3 DNA is TGTGCCAGCAGTTTAGCAGGGTCCGGCACTGAAGCTTTCTTT. Amino acid sequence: CASSLAGSGTEAFF.

The chain uses TRBV20-1 and TRBJ2-7; 9 positions agree with TRBD2. V was clipped by 0 bases and J by 6 bases; unmatched bases: 12. CDR1 is DFQATT, CDR2 SNEGSKA, per germline (reference sequence). The CDR3 totals 16 residues. CDR3 residues: CSARDPWSSGTGEQYF. The CDR3 DNA reads TGCAGTGCTAGAGATCCGTGGTCTAGCGGGACGGGCGAGCAGTACTTC.

This clonotype came up many times. The chain combines TRBV6-5 with TRBJ2-1, with 11 bases that match TRBD2. The CDR3 spans 17 residues. V shed 0 bases, J shed 0 bases, and the junction held 1 base outside the gene matches. In germline, CDR1 is MNHEY, CDR2 SVGAGI. The CDR3 spells CASSYSGLAASYNEQFF. The CDR3 region has the DNA TGTGCCAGCAGTTACTCGGGACTAGCGGCCTCCTACAATGAGCAGTTCTTC.

The chain carries TRBV20-1 and TRBJ2-1; D call uncertain. The CDR3 consists of 13 residues. V gave up 3 bases and J gave up 8 bases, with 14 bases separating them. CDR1 and CDR2 from the germline V gene are DFQATT and SNEGSKA (reference sequence). Here the CDR3 DNA reads TGCAGTGCTAGTGGGCTAGATATAGATGAGCAGTTCTTC. It specifies CSASGLDIDEQFF.